The 22 T cell receptor beta chains in this list originate from one sample, sequenced in a study of T cells after posttransplantation cyclophosphamide. Busulfan-fludarabine conditioning, marrow transplant, and cyclophosphamide on days +3 and +4 were administered. Sequencing was performed with immunoSEQ multiplex PCR; in TCRdb, only in-frame clones are kept and a portion is missing. The profile covers roughly 5,100 clones, none occurring a single time. The specimen comprised PBMCs, sampled after allogeneic stem cell transplant with posttransplant cyclophosphamide. The receptor source for this set is a female patient aged 25-39 years who received an allogeneic stem cell transplant from an unrelated donor, was CMV-positive, and had acute and chronic GVHD. Some T cells may have come from the graft donor.

This clone was detected ten times or more. The V gene is TRBV27, the J gene TRBJ1-1; perhaps TRBD1 as D (5 bases). The germline gives CDR1 MNHEY, CDR2 SMNVEV (reference sequence). V lost 2 bases to trimming and J lost 0 bases, with 10 bases between them. The CDR3 consists of 15 residues. The CDR3 DNA is TGTGCCAGCAGTTTAAGTACAGGACTGAACACTGAAGCTTTCTTT. Its protein is CASSLSTGLNTEAFF.

At least ten counts were recorded for this clone. This rearrangement joins TRBV9 to TRBJ1-4; unclear D gene. This CDR3 has 14 residues. CDR1 and CDR2 from the germline V gene are SGDLS and YYNGEE. With 0 bases removed from V and 12 bases from J, the gap between germline ends came to 15 bases. The CDR3 protein is CASSVEQVPEELFF. In DNA form, the CDR3 reads TGTGCCAGCAGCGTAGAACAAGTCCCCGAAGAACTGTTTTTT. Together with reference TRBV9 and TRBJ1-4, the CDR3 gives the full variable domain: DSGVTQTPKHLITATGQRVTLRCSPRSGDLSVYWYQQSLDQGLQFLIQYYNGEERAKGNILERFSAQQFPDLHSELNLSSLELGDSALYFCASSVEQVPEELFFGSGTQLSVL.

This clone was counted many times. The CDR3 nucleotides read TGTGCCAGCTCACCACTCGGAGGGAGCTATGGCTACACCTTC. This sequence encodes CASSPLGGSYGYTF. This rearrangement joins TRBV18 to TRBJ1-2; D call uncertain. Trimming removed 1 base from V and 4 bases from J, with 10 bases in between. The germline V gene has CDR1 KGHSH and CDR2 LQKENI. This CDR3 region has 14 residues.

Many counts were recorded for this clone. The chain combines TRBV9 with TRBJ2-7; perhaps TRBD1 as D (5 bases). The CDR3 contains 15 residues. V lost 0 bases to trimming and J lost 5 bases, with 15 bases between them. Germline V gene sequence: CDR1 SGDLS, CDR2 YYNGEE. DNA for the CDR3: TGTGCCAGCAGCGTAGCTCCAGGGCATAGGGACGAGCAGTACTTC. This translates into CASSVAPGHRDEQYF.

By proportion, this clone is medium-sized. The genes are TRBV18 and TRBJ1-1; TRBD1 might be the D (5 bases). Trimming shortened V by 3 bases and J by 3 bases, and 14 bases separated the two germline ends. Germline V gives CDR1 KGHSH, CDR2 LQKENI. The CDR3 is made up of 15 amino acids. CDR3 nucleotides: TGTGCCAGCTCACCGCGGACTGGAGGGGACACTGAAGCTTTCTTT. Translated, it gives CASSPRTGGDTEAFF.

In its sample, this clone was seen many times. The chain carries TRBV5-6 and TRBJ1-2; TRBD1 matches at 8 bases. Germline V CDR1 and CDR2: SGHDT, YYEEEE. V shed 0 bases, J shed 4 bases, and the junction held 5 bases outside the gene matches. This CDR3 contains 15 residues. CDR3 residues: CASSLVTQGAYGYTF. The DNA of the CDR3 is TGTGCCAGCAGCTTGGTCACCCAGGGGGCCTATGGCTACACCTTC.

This clone was recorded many times. V usage is TRBV25-1 and J usage is TRBJ2-7, with D perhaps matching TRBD1 (5 bases). The germline V gene has CDR1 MGHDK and CDR2 SYGVNS. Trimming cost V 6 bases and J 3 bases, with 9 bases left between them. The CDR3 is 12 amino acids. CDR3 region: CASSGQVYEQYF. The CDR3 nucleotides read TGTGCCAGCAGCGGACAAGTCTACGAGCAGTACTTC.

This clone was recorded a few times. The chain couples TRBV7-2 to TRBJ2-5; D is possibly TRBD2 (6 bases). V was pared by 6 bases and J by 5 bases, with 13 bases between. The CDR3 runs to 13 residues. Germline V gives CDR1 SGHTA, CDR2 FQGNSA. For the CDR3, the DNA is TGTGCCAGCAGTTACAACCGGGGGGAGACCCAGTACTTC. It is translated as CASSYNRGETQYF.

This clone is labeled as medium-sized. V usage is TRBV6-4 and J usage is TRBJ1-4, with TRBD1 identical over 8 bases. Germline CDR1 reads MRHNA; CDR2 reads SNTAGT. The CDR3 consists of 16 residues. The ends lost 0 bases at V and 5 bases at J; junction bases unmatched: 5. CDR3 bases: TGTGCCAGCAGTGACTCTCTGGACAGGGACAATGAAAAACTGTTTTTT. Translating it yields CASSDSLDRDNEKLFF.

There are many counts of this clone. The chain joins TRBV6-1 to TRBJ2-7; unclear D gene. CDR1 MNHNS and CDR2 SASEGT come from the germline V gene. CDR3 size: 14 residues. The V and J ends lost 5 bases and 6 bases respectively, with 17 bases between them. The CDR3 region is CASSLTYRQAEQYF. CDR3 sequence (DNA): TGTGCCAGCAGTTTAACGTACCGACAAGCCGAGCAGTACTTC.

This clone came up many times. The V gene is TRBV4-3, the J gene TRBJ2-5, with 7 bases matching TRBD1. Germline assignment: CDR1 LGHNA and CDR2 YSLEER. V shed 4 bases and J 4 bases; nucleotides not matched to a gene: 6. The CDR3 extends over 14 amino acids. This CDR3 is CASSLVHRGETQYF. CDR3 in DNA: TGCGCCAGCAGCCTTGTCCACAGGGGAGAGACCCAGTACTTC.

The table lists this clone with many counts. V usage is TRBV21-1 and J usage is TRBJ1-5; the table's D call TRBD1 went unverified against the DNA. TRBV21-1 is annotated as a pseudogene. The CDR3 spans 14 residues. CDR3: CASSKTGSNQPQHF. CDR3 bases: TGTGCCAGCAGCAAGACAGGGAGCAATCAGCCCCAGCATTTT.

This clone was seen many times. This CDR3 is CASSFLSNQPQHF. The CDR3 DNA reads TGTGCCAGCAGTTTCCTTAGCAATCAGCCCCAGCATTTT. V usage is TRBV27 and J usage is TRBJ1-5, with D hard to call. V lost 3 bases and J lost 0, with 3 bases in between. The CDR3 sequence is 13 residues long. In germline, CDR1 is MNHEY, CDR2 SMNVEV (reference sequence).

This clone was found many times. The V and J genes are TRBV6-5 and TRBJ2-1, with a weak D call TRBD2 (5 bases). This CDR3 spans 16 amino acids. Germline V gene sequence: CDR1 MNHEY, CDR2 SVGAGI. Trimming removed 0 bases from V and 10 bases from J, with 19 bases in between. CDR3 nucleotides: TGTGCCAGCAGTTACTCAGGGAGTTCCCCTTGGAGGGAGCAGTTCTTC. Translating gives CASSYSGSSPWREQFF.

At least ten counts were recorded for this clone. The V gene is TRBV5-1, the J gene TRBJ1-1, with 7 bases fitting TRBD1. The junction had 10 bases not matched to a gene; V was cut back by 0 bases and J by 2 bases. Germline V gives CDR1 SGHRS, CDR2 YFSETQ. This CDR3 comprises 17 residues. This CDR3 reads CASSLGPRTGANTEAFF. CDR3 DNA sequence: TGCGCCAGCAGCTTGGGTCCTCGGACAGGTGCTAACACTGAAGCTTTCTTT.

This clone has at least ten counts. The J gene is TRBJ1-5, the V gene TRBV7-6; D is ambiguous. V was pared by 5 bases and J by 9 bases, with 17 bases between. CDR3 length: 14 amino acids. CDR1 is SGHVS, CDR2 FNYEAQ, per germline. The CDR3 is CASSPQERIGPQHF. CDR3 sequence (DNA): TGTGCCAGCAGCCCCCAAGAGCGGATTGGGCCCCAGCATTTT.

This clone was seen many times. The V call is TRBV5-4, the J call TRBJ1-6, with 7 bases aligning to TRBD1. J was trimmed by 6 bases and V by 0 bases; bases with no gene match: 15. Germline CDR1 SGHNT, CDR2 YYREEE (reference sequence). The length of the CDR3 is 19 residues. The CDR3 sequence: CASSLGPPRGQGVNSPLHF. DNA of the CDR3: TGTGCCAGCAGCTTGGGGCCCCCCCGGGGGCAGGGGGTTAATTCACCCCTCCACTTT.

Ten or more counts support this clone. The chain has TRBV10-3 and TRBJ2-7; D may be TRBD2 (6 bases). CDR3 length: 13 residues. Deletions cut 2 bases from V and 4 bases from J, with 9 bases between. CDR1 and CDR2 from the germline V gene are ENHRY and SYGVKD. For the CDR3, the DNA is TGTGCCATCAGTGAGCCGACTAGTTACGAGCAGTACTTC. This encodes CAISEPTSYEQYF.

This clone was observed many times. V usage is TRBV20-1 and J usage is TRBJ2-1; no reliable D call. Germline V lookup: CDR1 DFQATT, CDR2 SNEGSKA (reference sequence). V lost 6 bases and J lost 6, with 9 bases in between. The CDR3 has 11 amino acids. CDR3 amino acids: CSALVPNEQFF. CDR3 DNA: TGCAGTGCCCTTGTTCCCAATGAGCAGTTCTTC.

This clone was detected ten times or more. J is TRBJ2-6 and V is TRBV4-3; 11 bases match TRBD1. The CDR3 spans 19 residues. V dropped 0 bases and J dropped 2; count of bases not matched to a gene: 6. Germline-derived CDR1 and CDR2 are LGHNA and YSLEER. The CDR3 DNA sequence: TGCGCCAGCAGCCAAGATGGGGACAGGGGGAGGGCTGGGGCCAACGTCCTGACTTTC. Translated: CASSQDGDRGRAGANVLTF.

There are many counts of this clone. The V and J genes are TRBV29-1 and TRBJ2-1; the D gene is possibly TRBD2 (5 bases). CDR3 size: 13 residues. Germline CDR1 SQVTM, CDR2 ANQGSEA. Between the trimmed V and J ends, which lost 5 bases and 8 bases, there was a span of 16 bases. The CDR3 DNA reads TGCAGCGTTCTAAGGTCCGGAGGCGATGAGCAGTTCTTC. Its translation: CSVLRSGGDEQFF.

This clone was seen repeatedly, ten times or more. V usage is TRBV5-1 and J usage is TRBJ1-2, with TRBD1 matching 11 bases. With 6 bases clipped from V and 8 bases from J, the junction kept 9 bases outside the gene matches. CDR1 is SGHRS and CDR2 is YFSETQ in the germline V gene. This CDR3 region has 14 residues. The CDR3 protein is CASTLDRGQKGYTF. In nucleotides, the CDR3 is TGCGCCAGCACCCTGGACAGGGGGCAGAAAGGCTACACCTTC.